This T cell receptor (beta chain) was identified during a study of radiotherapy plus CTLA-4 blockade in lung cancer. Patients with chemo-refractory metastatic non-small-cell lung cancer received focal radiation plus CTLA-4 blockade with ipilimumab. Whole-study findings and limits: Early blood T cell clone dynamics reportedly forecast response best, with interferon-beta. Some TCR clones had been derived from tumors. These clones expanded in peripheral blood after radiotherapy plus ipilimumab.

Sequenced by immunoSEQ multiplex PCR; TCRdb stores in-frame clones only, minus some. The sample holds under 90,000 clones; about three quarters are singletons and the top ten take 11% to 15%. The CDR3 totals 14 residues. The germline CDR1 and CDR2 sequences are SGHAT and FQNNGV. V was shortened by 6 bases and J by 9 bases, with 18 bases between the two germline ends. Regarding this clone: Its cognate antigen is unknown.

The receptor comes from a human donor with non-small cell lung cancer that progressed on radiotherapy plus ipilimumab. V gene TRBV11-2 combines with J gene TRBJ2-4; D may be TRBD2 (5 bases). Material: peripheral blood, obtained from a patient treated with radiotherapy plus ipilimumab. The CDR3 DNA sequence: TGTGCCAGCAGGTCTCGTGCGGGCTCGGGCATTCAGTACTTC. Protein sequence: CASRSRAGSGIQYF.